These T cell receptor beta chains were read from a single sample in a study of beta chain features in type 1 diabetes. Profiling relied on immunoSEQ multiplex PCR, and the TCRdb table lists in-frame clones only, not all of them. This sample has approximately 250,000 clones, with over 8.5% found just once. Sequences were obtained from naive CD4+ T cells from blood. These receptors all stem from a woman under 30 in good health. Both conserved end residues are part of each CDR3. A D gene is named only where the DNA matches it firmly. Clone size is given for some rows only: seen once, a few or many times, or a class if the clone is expanded.

clone_size | j_call | v_call | d_call | cdr3_aa | cdr3_nt
- | TRBJ1-5 | TRBV30 | - | CAWSDPGRNQPQHF | TGTGCCTGGAGTGACCCCGGTCGCAATCAGCCCCAGCATTTT
few | TRBJ1-5 | TRBV28 | TRBD1 | CASSPQTGAGNQPQHF | TGTGCCAGCAGTCCTCAGACAGGGGCGGGCAATCAGCCCCAGCATTTT
few | TRBJ1-5 | TRBV6-1 | - | CASSGPGEGRGNQPQHF | TGTGCCAGCAGTGGCCCAGGGGAGGGACGGGGCAATCAGCCCCAGCATTTT
- | TRBJ2-5 | TRBV5-4 | - | CASSLEGGRGETQYF | TGTGCCAGCAGCTTGGAGGGGGGGCGCGGGGAGACCCAGTACTTC
- | TRBJ1-3 | TRBV6-5 | TRBD1 | CASSSGTGGNTIYF | TGTGCCAGCAGTTCCGGGACAGGAGGAAACACCATATATTTT
- | TRBJ2-7 | TRBV29-1 | TRBD1 | CSVGQGTSEQYF | TGCAGCGTTGGACAGGGGACCAGCGAGCAGTACTTC
- | TRBJ1-5 | TRBV6-1 | - | CASTERNQPQHF | TGTGCCAGCACGGAGAGGAATCAGCCCCAGCATTTT
- | TRBJ2-3 | TRBV2 | - | CASSELTQGEQYF | TGTGCCAGCAGTGAGCTCACCCAGGGCGAACAGTATTTT
- | TRBJ2-3 | TRBV30 | - | CAWSPLFSDTQYF | TGTGCCTGGAGCCCACTATTTTCAGATACGCAGTATTTT
few | TRBJ2-1 | TRBV29-1 | TRBD2 | CSVSPRTSGDYNEQFF | TGCAGCGTGAGCCCCCGGACTAGCGGGGATTACAATGAGCAGTTCTTC
few | TRBJ2-3 | TRBV5-4 | - | CASSYGRASTDTQYF | TGTGCCAGCAGTTATGGGCGGGCTAGCACAGATACGCAGTATTTT
few | TRBJ2-2 | TRBV25-1 | - | CASSEAFTGELFF | TGTGCCAGCAGTGAAGCGTTCACCGGGGAGCTGTTTTTT
- | TRBJ2-3 | TRBV25-1 | TRBD2 | CASSLGTSGADTQYF | TGTGCCAGCAGTTTAGGGACTAGCGGGGCAGATACGCAGTATTTT
few | TRBJ2-7 | TRBV5-1 | TRBD2 | CASSSTSESYEQYF | TGCGCCAGCAGCTCCACTAGCGAATCCTACGAGCAGTACTTC
- | TRBJ2-3 | TRBV6-6 | - | CASSLGAGATDTQYF | TGTGCCAGCAGTTTAGGGGCAGGGGCCACAGATACGCAGTATTTT
many | TRBJ2-7 | TRBV4-1 | - | CAGAEQGRHEQYF | TGCGCCGGCGCCGAACAGGGGAGGCACGAGCAGTACTTC
- | TRBJ1-2 | TRBV15 | - | CATSKGRVDYGYTF | TGTGCCACCAGCAAAGGCAGGGTCGACTATGGCTACACCTTC
few | TRBJ2-3 | TRBV2 | TRBD2 | CASSEAGAGADTQYF | TGTGCCAGCAGTGAAGCGGGAGCGGGGGCAGATACGCAGTATTTT
few | TRBJ2-5 | TRBV2 | - | CASTEGWSGETQYF | TGTGCCAGCACCGAGGGTTGGAGCGGAGAGACCCAGTACTTC
few | TRBJ2-5 | TRBV5-4 | TRBD2 | CASRGLADQETQYF | TGTGCCAGCAGGGGACTAGCGGATCAAGAGACCCAGTACTTC
- | TRBJ1-2 | TRBV4-1 | - | CASSQEQGTYGYTF | TGCGCCAGCAGCCAGGAACAGGGTACCTATGGCTACACCTTC
- | TRBJ2-5 | TRBV6-4 | TRBD2 | CASSRAGGPGETQYF | TGTGCCAGCAGCAGAGCGGGAGGGCCTGGAGAGACCCAGTACTTC